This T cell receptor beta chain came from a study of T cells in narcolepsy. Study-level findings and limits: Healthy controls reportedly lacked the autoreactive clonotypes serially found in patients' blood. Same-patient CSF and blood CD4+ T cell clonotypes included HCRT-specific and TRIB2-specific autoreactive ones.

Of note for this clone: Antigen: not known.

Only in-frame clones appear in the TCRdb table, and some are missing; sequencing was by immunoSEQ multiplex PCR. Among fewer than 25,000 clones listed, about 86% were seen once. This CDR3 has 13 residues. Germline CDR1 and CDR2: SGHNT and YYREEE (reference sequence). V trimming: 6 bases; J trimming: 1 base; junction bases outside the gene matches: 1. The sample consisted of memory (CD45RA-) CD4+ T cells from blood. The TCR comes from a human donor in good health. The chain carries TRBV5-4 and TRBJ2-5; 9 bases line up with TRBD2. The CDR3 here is CASKAGGQETQYF. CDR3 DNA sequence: TGTGCCAGCAAAGCGGGGGGCCAAGAGACCCAGTACTTC.